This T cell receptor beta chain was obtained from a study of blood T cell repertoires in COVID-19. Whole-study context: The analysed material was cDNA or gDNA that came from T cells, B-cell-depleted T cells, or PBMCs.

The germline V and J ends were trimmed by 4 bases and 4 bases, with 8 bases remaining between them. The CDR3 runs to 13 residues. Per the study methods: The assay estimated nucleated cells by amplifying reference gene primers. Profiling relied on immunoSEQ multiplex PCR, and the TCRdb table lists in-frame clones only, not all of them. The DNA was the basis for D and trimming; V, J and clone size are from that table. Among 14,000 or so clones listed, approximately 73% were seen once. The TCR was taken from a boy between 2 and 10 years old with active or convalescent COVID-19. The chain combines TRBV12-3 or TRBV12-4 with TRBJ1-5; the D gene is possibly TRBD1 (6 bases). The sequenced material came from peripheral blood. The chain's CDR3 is CASSYDRNQPQHF. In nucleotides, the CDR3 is TGTGCCAGCAGTTACGACAGGAATCAGCCCCAGCATTTT.